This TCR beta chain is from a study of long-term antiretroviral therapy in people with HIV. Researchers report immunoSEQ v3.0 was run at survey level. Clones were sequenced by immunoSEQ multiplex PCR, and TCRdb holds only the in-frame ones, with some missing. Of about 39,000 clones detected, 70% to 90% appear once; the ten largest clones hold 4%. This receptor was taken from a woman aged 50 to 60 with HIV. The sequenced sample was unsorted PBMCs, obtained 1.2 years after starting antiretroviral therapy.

The CDR3 coding sequence is TGCAGCGTTTATACGGTGGACAGCTCCTACGAGCAGTACTTC. It encodes CSVYTVDSSYEQYF. The V call is TRBV29-1, the J call TRBJ2-7; tentative D call: TRBD1 (6 bases). The CDR3 extends over 14 amino acids. Germline V gene data show CDR1 as SQVTM and CDR2 as ANQGSEA. Trimming stripped 5 bases from V and 0 bases from J, with 14 bases between.